This TCR beta chain was sequenced during a study of yellow fever vaccine responses in identical twins. Study conclusions and caveats: Twins reportedly showed a vaccine T cell response that seemed partly convergent and partly personalized.

This clonotype came up once. The antigen is undetermined. Trimming removed 4 bases from V and 4 bases from J, with 10 bases in between. Germline V gives CDR1 SQVTM, CDR2 ANQGSEA. The CDR3 extends over 13 amino acids. Each CDR3 protein is one row after TCRdb ran MiXCR on the RT-PCR reads. Among more than 15,000 distinct CDR3 sequences listed, 55% to 70% were seen once. This chain links TRBV29-1 with TRBJ2-2; possibly TRBD1 for D (6 bases). The material sequenced was T cells from blood (PBMCs), unsorted or a sorted subset (not recorded which), taken before or after yellow fever vaccination (not recorded which). The sequence was obtained from a woman between 18 and 30 years old who received the yellow fever vaccine. CDR3 region: CSVGTVSTGELFF. CDR3 bases: TGCAGCGTTGGGACAGTAAGCACCGGGGAGCTGTTTTTT.